This record looks at one T cell receptor (beta chain) sequence and its context. The data derive from a study of blood T cell repertoires in COVID-19. On the study more broadly: Researchers got acute and convalescent COVID-19 samples from the United States, Italy and Spain. PBMCs, B-cell-depleted T cells, or T cells were the source of the cDNA or gDNA that made up the material.

In the authors' workflow: Scientists estimated how many nucleated cells there were by amplifying reference gene primers. Assay: immunoSEQ multiplex PCR; the TCRdb copy retains only in-frame clones and omits some. For V, J and clone size, that table is used; D and trimming come from the DNA. This table has roughly 140,000 clones, around 80% appearing once. With 7 bases removed from V and 1 base from J, the gap between germline ends came to 8 bases. In germline, CDR1 is KGHDR, CDR2 SFDVKD. The CDR3 extends over 13 amino acids. The sample consisted of peripheral blood. This TCR derives from a woman aged 45-65 years in a cohort sampled during active or convalescent COVID-19. J is TRBJ2-3 and V is TRBV24-1; possibly TRBD2 for D (6 bases). The CDR3 DNA sequence: TGTGCCACCAGGGAGGGCGGCACAGATACGCAGTATTTT. The encoded protein is CATREGGTDTQYF.